The clone carrying this T cell receptor (beta chain) was recorded a few times. This record belongs to a study of spatial heterogeneity in lung cancer. Study at large: The donors were 72 patients with non-small cell lung cancer that was early-stage and untreated. The count of detected beta-chain sequences consistently exceeded that of alpha-chain sequences.

Time point given: blood at routine non-recurrence follow-up after resection. Whole RNA, which was extracted from tumor, nontumor lung tissue or frozen PBMC, was sequenced without any cell sorting. Unique molecular identifiers tagged every individual TCR cDNA molecule. TCRdb reprocessed the 5' RACE reads via MiXCR and lists one record per CDR3 protein. The table records tens of thousands of distinct CDR3 sequences, 6.5% to 7.5% of them present only once. The sample here was PBMCs, taken at follow-up. This TCR was sampled from a female donor with early-stage non-small cell lung cancer.

CDR3 sequence: CASSLGLAFPYRTDTQYF. DNA for the CDR3: TGCGCCAGCAGCCTCGGACTAGCGTTTCCATACCGGACAGATACGCAGTATTTT. This chain links TRBV5-1 with TRBJ2-3; 9 bases align to TRBD2. The CDR3 length is 18 residues. Trimming took 4 bases from V and 3 from J; bases not matched to a gene: 15. Germline CDR1 and CDR2: SGHRS and YFSETQ.